This T cell receptor (beta chain) is from a study of CXCR3-negative and CXCR3-positive naive CD8 T cells. Study-wide results and caveats: With surface CD5 comparable between naive subsets, TCR strength was estimated using properties derived from the TRB CDR3. Relative to CXCR3-negative naive cells, CXCR3-positive naive cells had more hydrophobic TRB CDR3s. After cryopreservation, CXCR3 expression dropped partially; most assays used fresh PBMCs. The study found that naive CXCR3-negative and CXCR3-positive cells shared TRBV-TRBJ usage, while memory cells differed.

A note on this clonotype: Its antigen is as yet unknown.

The germline gives CDR1 MDHEN, CDR2 SYDVKM. The CDR3 covers 16 residues. The method, 5' RACE with UMI labels, was used to prepare the TRB cDNA libraries. From its re-call of the 5' RACE reads, TCRdb lists each CDR3 protein once, without DNA. This sample's table has roughly 71,000 distinct CDR3 sequences. The chain has TRBV28 and TRBJ2-1; the TRBD1 assignment by TCRdb is unverifiable without DNA. The sequence was obtained from a human donor in good health. Some clones in this sample may be carry-over from other donors' samples. The sample taken for sequencing was naive CXCR3- CD8+ T cells from blood. As for subset: CD45RO-CCR7+CD27+CD95- naive CD8+ T cells lacking CXCR3 (TNR3-). CDR3 region: CASSFPGQGAYNEQFF.